This TCR beta chain was recorded in a study of neoadjuvant anti-PD-1 for oral cavity cancer. Study details: Patients mostly received three to four biweekly nivolumab doses at 3 mg/kg before surgery.

The protocol was immunoSEQ multiplex PCR, while the TCRdb copy is restricted to in-frame clones and leaves out a portion. The sample lists approximately 42,000 clones; 77% were seen once. The junction had 16 bases not matched to a gene; V was cut back by 5 bases and J by 4 bases. This CDR3 is built from 19 residues. Germline assignment: CDR1 SGHAT and CDR2 FQNNGV. The time point denotes: after neoadjuvant nivolumab, at surgical resection. To note about this clone: Its antigen remains unknown.

General study findings and limits: Higher pretreatment blood Treg/Th17 ratios correlated with higher pretreatment blood and lower post-treatment tumor TCRbeta clonality. After neoadjuvant nivolumab, PBMC T cell clonality was significantly higher in non-responders than responders.

The V and J genes are TRBV11-2 and TRBJ2-5; 13 bases are shared with TRBD2. Sequences were derived from PBMCs, sampled after nivolumab (anti-PD-1) treatment. The sequence was collected from a person aged 35-79 years with oral cavity squamous cell carcinoma. The CDR3 region has the DNA TGTGCCAGCAGCCAATCACTAGCGGGAGGGCCTCTTTGGGGAGAGACCCAGTACTTC. Amino acids: CASSQSLAGGPLWGETQYF.